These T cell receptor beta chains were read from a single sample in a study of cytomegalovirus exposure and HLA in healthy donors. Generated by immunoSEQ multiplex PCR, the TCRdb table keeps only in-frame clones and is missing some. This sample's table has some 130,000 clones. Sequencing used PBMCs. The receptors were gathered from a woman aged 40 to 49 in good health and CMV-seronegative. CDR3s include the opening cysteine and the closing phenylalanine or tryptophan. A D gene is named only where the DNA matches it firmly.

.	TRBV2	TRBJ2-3	CASRGHLTDTQYF	TGTGCCAGCAGGGGACACCTCACAGATACGCAGTATTTT
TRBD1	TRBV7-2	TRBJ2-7	CASSLRDRGTYEQYF	TGTGCCAGCAGCCTCAGGGACAGGGGGACCTACGAGCAGTACTTC
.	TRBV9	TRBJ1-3	CASSGHGHFSSGNTIYF	TGTGCCAGCAGCGGTCATGGTCATTTCAGCTCTGGAAACACCATATATTTT
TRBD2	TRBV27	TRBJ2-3	CASSSGLAGGTDTQYF	TGTGCCAGCAGTTCGGGACTAGCGGGGGGCACAGATACGCAGTATTTT
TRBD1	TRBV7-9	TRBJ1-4	CASRGGQGNEKLFF	TGTGCCAGCAGGGGTGGACAGGGGAACGAAAAACTGTTTTTT
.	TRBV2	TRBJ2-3	CASTFGGTDTQYF	TGTGCCAGCACATTCGGGGGAACAGATACGCAGTATTTT
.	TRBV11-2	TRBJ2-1	CASCSVHEQFF	TGTGCCAGCTGCTCCGTCCATGAGCAGTTCTTC
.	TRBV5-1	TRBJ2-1	CASSPGTSYNEQFF	TGCGCCAGCAGCCCCGGGACATCCTACAATGAGCAGTTCTTC
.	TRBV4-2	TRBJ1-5	CASSQDWGDNQPQHF	TGTGCCAGCAGCCAAGATTGGGGGGACAATCAGCCCCAGCATTTT
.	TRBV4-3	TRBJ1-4	CASSQGTDYNEKLFF	TGCGCCAGCAGCCAAGGGACAGACTATAATGAAAAACTGTTTTTT
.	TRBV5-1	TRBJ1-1	CASGEGPGVTEAFF	TGCGCCAGCGGGGAGGGCCCCGGTGTCACTGAAGCTTTCTTT
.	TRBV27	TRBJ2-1	CASSPRRDNEQFF	TGTGCCAGCAGTCCCCGACGGGACAATGAGCAGTTCTTC
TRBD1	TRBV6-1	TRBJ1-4	CASSEADRDGGKLFF	TGTGCCAGCAGTGAAGCAGACAGGGATGGGGGAAAACTGTTTTTT
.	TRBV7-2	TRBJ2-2	CASSSRNTGELFF	TGTGCCAGCAGCTCCAGGAACACCGGGGAGCTGTTTTTT
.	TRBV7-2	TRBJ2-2	CASSLRGTGELFF	TGTGCCAGCAGCTTACGGGGTACCGGGGAGCTGTTTTTT
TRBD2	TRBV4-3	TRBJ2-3	CASSQGTSGRTYTQYF	TGCGCCAGCAGCCAAGGGACTAGCGGGAGAACCTATACGCAGTATTTT
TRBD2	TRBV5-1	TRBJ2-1	CASSLRGGYNEQFF	TGCGCCAGCAGCTTGCGGGGGGGCTACAATGAGCAGTTCTTC
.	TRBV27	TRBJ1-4	CASSLVGLSNERLFF	TGTGCCAGCAGTTTAGTGGGGCTGAGTAATGAAAGACTGTTTTTT
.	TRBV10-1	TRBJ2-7	CASSESRGGAYEQYF	TGCGCCAGCAGTGAGTCGAGGGGGGGGGCCTACGAGCAGTACTTC
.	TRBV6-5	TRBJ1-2	CASSVTGLGIYGYTF	TGTGCCAGCAGCGTAACAGGGTTGGGGATATATGGCTACACCTTC
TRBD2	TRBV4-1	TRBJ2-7	CASSLGGMGAYEQYF	TGCGCCAGCAGCCTGGGGGGGATGGGTGCCTACGAGCAGTACTTC
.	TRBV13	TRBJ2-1	CASSLGLGGGRNEQFF	TGTGCCAGCAGCTTAGGCCTGGGGGGAGGTCGGAATGAGCAGTTCTTC
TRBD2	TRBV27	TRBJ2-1	CASSPRASGGIHEQFF	TGTGCCAGCAGTCCTCGGGCTAGCGGGGGGATCCATGAGCAGTTCTTC
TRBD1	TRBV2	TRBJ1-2	CASSVGQGLTNYGYTF	TGTGCCAGCAGTGTCGGACAGGGGTTGACTAACTATGGCTACACCTTC
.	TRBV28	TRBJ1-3	CASSLSGSGNTIYF	TGTGCCAGCAGTTTATCCGGGTCTGGAAACACCATATATTTT
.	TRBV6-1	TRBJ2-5	CASGLREQETQYF	TGTGCCAGCGGGCTCAGGGAACAAGAGACCCAGTACTTC
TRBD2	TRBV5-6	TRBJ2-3	CASGLAGDPAVAQYF	TGTGCCAGTGGTCTAGCGGGAGATCCTGCTGTGGCGCAGTATTTT
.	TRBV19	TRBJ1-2	CASSIGGSLYYGYTF	TGTGCCAGTAGTATAGGCGGCAGTCTGTACTATGGCTACACCTTC
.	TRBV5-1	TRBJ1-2	CASSLFGGADYGYTF	TGCGCCAGCAGCTTGTTTGGGGGCGCGGACTATGGCTACACCTTC
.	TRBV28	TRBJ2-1	CASSPQARPKNEQFF	TGTGCCAGCAGTCCACAGGCTCGACCCAAGAATGAGCAGTTCTTC
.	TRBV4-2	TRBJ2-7	CASSQGGLADYEQYF	TGTGCCAGCAGCCAAGGGGGGCTAGCGGACTACGAGCAGTACTTC
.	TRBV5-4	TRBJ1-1	CASSPGGRSHSMAFF	TGTGCCAGCAGCCCAGGCGGGCGCAGCCACTCAATGGCTTTCTTT
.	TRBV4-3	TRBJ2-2	CASSQDGSITGELFF	TGCGCCAGCAGCCAAGACGGTTCTATCACCGGGGAGCTGTTTTTT
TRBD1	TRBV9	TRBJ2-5	CASSPTGDWETQYF	TGTGCCAGCAGCCCCACAGGGGATTGGGAGACCCAGTACTTC